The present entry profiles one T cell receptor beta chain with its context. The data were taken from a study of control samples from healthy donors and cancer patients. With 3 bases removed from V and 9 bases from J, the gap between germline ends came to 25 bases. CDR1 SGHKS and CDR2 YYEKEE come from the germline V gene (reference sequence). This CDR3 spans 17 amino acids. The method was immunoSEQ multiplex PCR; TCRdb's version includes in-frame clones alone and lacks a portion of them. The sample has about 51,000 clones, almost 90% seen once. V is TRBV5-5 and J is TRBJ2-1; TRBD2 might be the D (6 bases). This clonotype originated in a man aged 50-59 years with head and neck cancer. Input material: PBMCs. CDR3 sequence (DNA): TGTGCCAGCAGCTCCGCTATGACTAGGTTTGCATCCGGTGAGCAGTTCTTC. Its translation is CASSSAMTRFASGEQFF.